This T cell receptor beta chain originates from a study of blood T cell repertoires in COVID-19. Generated by immunoSEQ multiplex PCR, the TCRdb table keeps only in-frame clones and is missing some. The top ten hold over 1% of the sample, which has 260,000 or so clones, approximately 88% seen once. The CDR3 spans 15 residues. Looked up from germline, CDR1 is MGHRA and CDR2 is YSYEKL. V was trimmed by 4 bases and J by 7 bases, leaving 14 bases between them. Sequencing was carried out using PBMCs or T cells enriched from blood (not recorded which). The chain has TRBV4-1 and TRBJ1-6, with D perhaps matching TRBD1 (6 bases). This receptor was obtained from a middle-aged woman with acute COVID-19. The CDR3: CASSRTEILNSPLHF. In DNA form, the CDR3 reads TGCGCCAGCAGCCGGACAGAGATCTTAAATTCACCCCTCCACTTT.